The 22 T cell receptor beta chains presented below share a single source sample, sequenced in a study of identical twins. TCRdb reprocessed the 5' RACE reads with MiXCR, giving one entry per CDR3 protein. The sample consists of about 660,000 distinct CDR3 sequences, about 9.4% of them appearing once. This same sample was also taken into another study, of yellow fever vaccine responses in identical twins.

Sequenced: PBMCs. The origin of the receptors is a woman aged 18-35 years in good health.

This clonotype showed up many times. CDR3 in amino acids: CSAEGGEETQYF. The DNA for the CDR3 is TGCAGCGCCGAGGGTGGCGAAGAGACCCAGTACTTC. The rearrangement links TRBV29-1 to TRBJ2-5, with TRBD2 as a possible D gene (5 bases). Deletions cut 7 bases from V and 3 bases from J, with 12 bases between. The CDR3 has 12 amino acids. CDR1 and CDR2 (germline): SQVTM, ANQGSEA.

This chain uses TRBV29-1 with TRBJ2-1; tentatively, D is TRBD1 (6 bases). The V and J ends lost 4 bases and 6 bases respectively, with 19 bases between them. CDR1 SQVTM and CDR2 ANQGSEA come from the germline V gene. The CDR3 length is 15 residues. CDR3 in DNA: TGCAGCGTTGTATTTAGGGACACCGCAGTCAATGAGCAGTTCTTC. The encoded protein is CSVVFRDTAVNEQFF.

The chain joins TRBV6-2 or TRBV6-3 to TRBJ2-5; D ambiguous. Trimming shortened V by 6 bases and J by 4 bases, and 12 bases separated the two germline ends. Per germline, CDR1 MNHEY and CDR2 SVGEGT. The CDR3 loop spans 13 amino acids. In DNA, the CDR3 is TGTGCCAGCAGAGGCCCAGGCTCAGAGACCCAGTACTTC. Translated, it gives CASRGPGSETQYF.

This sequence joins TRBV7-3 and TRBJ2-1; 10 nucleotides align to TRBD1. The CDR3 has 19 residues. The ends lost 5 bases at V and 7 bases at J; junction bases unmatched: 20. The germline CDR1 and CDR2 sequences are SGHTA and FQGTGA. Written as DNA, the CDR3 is TGTGCCAGCAGCCTCGAGCCGGGACAGGGGAAGGTATTTCGGAATGAGCAGTTCTTC. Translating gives CASSLEPGQGKVFRNEQFF.

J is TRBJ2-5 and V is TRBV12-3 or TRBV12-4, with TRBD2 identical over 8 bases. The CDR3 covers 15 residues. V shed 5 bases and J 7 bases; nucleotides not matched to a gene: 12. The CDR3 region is CASSPPMPREGTQYF. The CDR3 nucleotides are TGTGCCAGCAGTCCCCCCATGCCCCGGGAGGGGACCCAGTACTTC.

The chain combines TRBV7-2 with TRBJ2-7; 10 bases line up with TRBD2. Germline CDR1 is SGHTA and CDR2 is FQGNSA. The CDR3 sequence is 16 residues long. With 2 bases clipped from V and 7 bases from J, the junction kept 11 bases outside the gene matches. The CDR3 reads CASSLSLAGVRREQYF. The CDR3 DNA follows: TGTGCCAGCAGCTTAAGTCTAGCGGGAGTTCGTCGAGAGCAGTACTTC.

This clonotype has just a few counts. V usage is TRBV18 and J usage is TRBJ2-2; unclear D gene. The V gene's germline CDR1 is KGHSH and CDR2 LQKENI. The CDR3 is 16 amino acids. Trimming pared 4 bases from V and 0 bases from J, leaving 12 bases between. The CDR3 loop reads CASSRQADSNTGELFF. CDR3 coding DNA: TGTGCCAGCTCACGACAAGCAGATTCGAACACCGGGGAGCTGTTTTTT. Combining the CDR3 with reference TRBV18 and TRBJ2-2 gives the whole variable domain NAGVMQNPRHLVRRRGQEARLRCSPMKGHSHVYWYRQLPEEGLKFMVYLQKENIIDESGMPKERFSAEFPKEGPSILRIQQVVRGDSAAYFCASSRQADSNTGELFFGEGSRLTVL.

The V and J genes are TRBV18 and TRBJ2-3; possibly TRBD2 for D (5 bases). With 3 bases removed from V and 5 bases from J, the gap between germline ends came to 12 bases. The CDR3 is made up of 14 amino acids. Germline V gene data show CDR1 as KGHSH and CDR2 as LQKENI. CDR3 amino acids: CASSPLAVGDTQYF. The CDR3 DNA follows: TGTGCCAGCTCACCTCTAGCTGTCGGAGATACGCAGTATTTT.

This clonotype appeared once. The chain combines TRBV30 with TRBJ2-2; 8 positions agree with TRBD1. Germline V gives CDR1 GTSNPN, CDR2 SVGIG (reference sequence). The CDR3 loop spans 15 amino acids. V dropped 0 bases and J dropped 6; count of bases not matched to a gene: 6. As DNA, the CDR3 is TGTGCCTGGAGTGTACAAGCAGGGGGCTCCGGGGAGCTGTTTTTT. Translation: CAWSVQAGGSGELFF.

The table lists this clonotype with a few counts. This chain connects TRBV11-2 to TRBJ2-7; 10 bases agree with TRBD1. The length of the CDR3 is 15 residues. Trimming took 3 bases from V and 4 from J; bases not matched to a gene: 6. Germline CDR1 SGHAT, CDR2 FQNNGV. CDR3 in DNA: TGTGCCAGCAGCTTTCGATGGGACAGGGGTTACGAGCAGTACTTC. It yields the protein CASSFRWDRGYEQYF.

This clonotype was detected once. Here the CDR3 DNA reads TGCGCCAGCAGCTTACGTCGGGGGACCCCGAACACCGGGGAGCTGTTTTTT. Encoded protein: CASSLRRGTPNTGELFF. The rearrangement joins TRBV5-1 to TRBJ2-2, with D maybe TRBD2 (6 bases). V dropped 2 bases and J dropped 0 bases, with 14 bases sitting between them. Per the germline V gene, CDR1 is SGHRS and CDR2 is YFSETQ. The length of the CDR3 is 17 residues.

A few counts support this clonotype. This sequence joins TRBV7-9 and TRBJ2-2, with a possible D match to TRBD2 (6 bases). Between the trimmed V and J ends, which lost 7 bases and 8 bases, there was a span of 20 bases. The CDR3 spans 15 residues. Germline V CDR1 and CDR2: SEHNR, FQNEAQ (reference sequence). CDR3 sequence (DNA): TGTGCCAGCATTGGGAGGACGGCGAACAATGGGGAGCTGTTTTTT. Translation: CASIGRTANNGELFF.

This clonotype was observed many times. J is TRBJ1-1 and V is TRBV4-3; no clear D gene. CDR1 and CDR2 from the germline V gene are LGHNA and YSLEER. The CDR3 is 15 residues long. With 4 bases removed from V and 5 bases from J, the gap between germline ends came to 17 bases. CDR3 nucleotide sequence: TGCGCCAGCAGCCCTACCTTATTTTGGGGAACTGAAGCTTTCTTT. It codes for CASSPTLFWGTEAFF.

CDR3 region: CASIPRGYRLVREQYF. The CDR3 region has the DNA TGTGCCAGCATCCCCCGGGGGTACCGGTTGGTCCGAGAGCAGTACTTC. The genes are TRBV28 and TRBJ2-7, with D perhaps TRBD2 (6 bases). CDR3 length: 16 amino acids. V lost 7 bases and J lost 7, with 26 bases in between. Germline V gene data show CDR1 as MDHEN and CDR2 as SYDVKM.

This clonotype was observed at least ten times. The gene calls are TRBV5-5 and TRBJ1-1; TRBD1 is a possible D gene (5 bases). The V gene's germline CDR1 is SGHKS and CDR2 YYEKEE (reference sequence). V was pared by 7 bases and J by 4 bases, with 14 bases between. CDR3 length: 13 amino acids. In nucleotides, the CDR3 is TGTGCCAGCTCGTGGGGGGGTGGCACTGAAGCTTTCTTT. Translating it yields CASSWGGGTEAFF.

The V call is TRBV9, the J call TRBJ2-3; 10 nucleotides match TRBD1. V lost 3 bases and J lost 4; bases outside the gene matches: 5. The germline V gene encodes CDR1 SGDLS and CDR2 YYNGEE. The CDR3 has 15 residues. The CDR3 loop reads CASSADRGRPDTQYF. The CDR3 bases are TGTGCCAGCAGCGCCGACAGGGGGCGTCCAGATACGCAGTATTTT.

CDR3 residues: CAISLDSSPGDTQYF. In nucleotides, the CDR3 is TGTGCCATCAGCCTGGACTCATCCCCTGGGGATACGCAGTATTTT. V is TRBV10-3 and J is TRBJ2-3, with a possible D match to TRBD2 (5 bases). The CDR3 is 15 amino acids. Germline CDR1 ENHRY, CDR2 SYGVKD. Trimming took off 6 bases at V and 6 bases at J, with 19 bases between the two ends.

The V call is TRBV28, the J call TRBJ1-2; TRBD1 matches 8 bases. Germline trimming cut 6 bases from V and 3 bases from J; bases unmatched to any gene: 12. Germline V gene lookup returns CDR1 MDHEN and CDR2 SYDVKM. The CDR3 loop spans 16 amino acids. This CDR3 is CASSRIPGQVDYGYTF. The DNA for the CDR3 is TGTGCCAGCAGCCGCATACCGGGACAGGTAGACTATGGCTACACCTTC.

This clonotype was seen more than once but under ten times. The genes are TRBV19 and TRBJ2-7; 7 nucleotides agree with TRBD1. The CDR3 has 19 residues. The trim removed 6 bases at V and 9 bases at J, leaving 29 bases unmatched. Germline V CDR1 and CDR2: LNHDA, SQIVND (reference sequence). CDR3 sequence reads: CASSDKIFYTGEKTNGQYF. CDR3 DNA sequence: TGTGCCAGTAGCGACAAAATTTTCTATACAGGGGAAAAGACGAACGGGCAGTACTTC.

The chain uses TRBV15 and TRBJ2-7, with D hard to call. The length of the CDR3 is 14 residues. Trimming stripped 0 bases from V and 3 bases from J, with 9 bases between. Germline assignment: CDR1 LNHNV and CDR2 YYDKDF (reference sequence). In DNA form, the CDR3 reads TGTGCCACCAGCAGAGACCCGACGGTCTACGAGCAGTACTTC. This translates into CATSRDPTVYEQYF.

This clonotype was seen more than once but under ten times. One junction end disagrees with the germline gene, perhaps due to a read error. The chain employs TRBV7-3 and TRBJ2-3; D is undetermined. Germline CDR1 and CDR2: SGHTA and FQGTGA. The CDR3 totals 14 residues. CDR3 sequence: CASSLIDGTDTQYF. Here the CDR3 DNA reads TGTGCCAGCAGCCTTATAGACGGCACGGATACGCAGTATTTT.

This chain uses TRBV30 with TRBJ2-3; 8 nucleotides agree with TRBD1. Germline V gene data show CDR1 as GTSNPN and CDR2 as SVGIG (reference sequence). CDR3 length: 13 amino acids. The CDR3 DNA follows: TGTGCTGCTAGTGGACAGGGAACAGATACGCAGTATTTT. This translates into CAASGQGTDTQYF.